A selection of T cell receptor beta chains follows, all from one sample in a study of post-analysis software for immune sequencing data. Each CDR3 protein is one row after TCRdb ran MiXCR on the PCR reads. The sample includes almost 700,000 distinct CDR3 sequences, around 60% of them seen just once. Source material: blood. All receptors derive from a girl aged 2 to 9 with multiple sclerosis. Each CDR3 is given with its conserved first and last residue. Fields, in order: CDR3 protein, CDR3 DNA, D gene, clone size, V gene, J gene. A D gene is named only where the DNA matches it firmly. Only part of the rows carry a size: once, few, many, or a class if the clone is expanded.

CSVDWGTEPPHEQYF	TGCAGCGTTGACTGGGGGACAGAACCGCCCCACGAGCAGTACTTC	TRBD1	NA	TRBV29-1	TRBJ2-7
CSVAGQRDTEAFF	TGCAGCGTTGCGGGACAGAGGGACACTGAAGCTTTCTTT	TRBD1	NA	TRBV29-1	TRBJ1-1
CASTKTGLAGITDTQYF	TGTGCCAGCACCAAAACTGGACTAGCGGGAATCACAGATACGCAGTATTTT	TRBD2	NA	TRBV6-6	TRBJ2-3
CASSPRLSQETQYF	TGTGCTAGCAGCCCCCGACTATCCCAAGAGACCCAGTACTTC	NA	NA	TRBV7-7	TRBJ2-5
CSVEESLRTSTDTQYF	TGCAGCGTTGAAGAAAGTCTCCGTACTAGCACAGATACGCAGTATTTT	NA	NA	TRBV29-1	TRBJ2-3
CASSSDRGDEQFF	TGTGCCAGCAGTTCCGACAGGGGCGATGAGCAGTTCTTC	TRBD1	NA	TRBV2	TRBJ2-1
CASSTMQYGYTF	TGTGCCAGCAGCACGATGCAGTATGGCTACACCTTC	NA	once	TRBV9	TRBJ1-2
CASSLIPTSGRADTQYF	TGTGCCAGCAGCCTCATCCCGACTAGCGGGCGCGCAGATACGCAGTATTTT	TRBD2	few	TRBV9	TRBJ2-3
CSATRLNRGQETQYF	TGCAGTGCTACAAGATTGAACAGGGGGCAAGAGACCCAGTACTTC	TRBD1	few	TRBV20-1	TRBJ2-5
CASSLVDYTDTQYF	TGTGCCAGCAGCTTAGTTGACTACACAGATACGCAGTATTTT	NA	NA	TRBV7-9	TRBJ2-3
CASSLVVSGGIGDNEQFF	TGCGCCAGCAGCTTGGTCGTTAGCGGGGGTATAGGCGACAATGAGCAGTTCTTC	TRBD2	NA	TRBV5-1	TRBJ2-1
CSAKGQGSQETQYF	TGCAGTGCTAAAGGACAGGGGTCCCAAGAGACCCAGTACTTC	TRBD1	NA	TRBV20-1	TRBJ2-5
CASSSGVGQYF	TGTGCCAGCAGCTCCGGTGTGGGGCAGTACTTC	NA	few	TRBV12-3/TRBV12-4	TRBJ2-7
CASSPMTVYEQYF	TGTGCCAGCAGCCCGATGACCGTCTACGAGCAGTACTTC	NA	NA	TRBV11-2	TRBJ2-7
CASSLRLAAGTDTQYF	TGTGCCAGCAGCTTAAGACTAGCGGCAGGCACAGATACGCAGTATTTT	TRBD2	NA	TRBV11-3	TRBJ2-3
CSASDRGNNQPQHF	TGCAGTGCTTCGGACAGGGGGAACAATCAGCCCCAGCATTTT	TRBD1	NA	TRBV20-1	TRBJ1-5
CSVGGWDGEQFF	TGCAGTGTCGGGGGATGGGACGGCGAGCAGTTCTTC	NA	NA	TRBV20-1	TRBJ2-1
CSASQRQAGQVVDTQYF	TGCAGTGCTAGCCAACGGCAAGCGGGCCAGGTTGTAGATACGCAGTATTTT	NA	NA	TRBV20-1	TRBJ2-3
CSASGTGVRNTEAFF	TGCAGTGCTAGCGGGACAGGGGTTCGGAACACTGAAGCTTTCTTT	TRBD1	few	TRBV20-1	TRBJ1-1
CSAVAGGRETQYF	TGCAGCGCCGTAGCGGGAGGTCGGGAGACCCAGTACTTC	TRBD2	NA	TRBV29-1	TRBJ2-5
CAWSVKVASGILMTQYF	TGTGCCTGGAGTGTAAAAGTGGCTAGCGGGATTCTAATGACCCAGTACTTC	TRBD2	NA	TRBV30	TRBJ2-5
CASSESRLIYEQCF	TGCGCCAGCAGTGAGTCCCGACTTATCTACGAGCAGTGCTTC	NA	NA	TRBV10-1	TRBJ2-7
CASSQDMEGYTF	TGTGCCAGCAGCCAAGATATGGAGGGCTACACCTTC	NA	once	TRBV3-1	TRBJ1-2